A selection of T cell receptor beta chains follows, all from one sample in a study of T cell changes during pregnancy in multiple sclerosis. Here immunoSEQ multiplex PCR was the method, and the copy in TCRdb shows in-frame clones only, minus some. This table has 95,000 to 110,000 clones, roughly 90% appearing once. Sequences were derived from peripheral blood, sampled in the third trimester of pregnancy. The receptors here all came from a female donor in good health, enrolled as a control in a pregnancy study. Each CDR3 is given with its conserved first and last residue. D genes are given only for firm matches. Clone sizes are given selectively: once, few, many, or a class where the clone is expanded.

J gene: TRBJ2-5; D gene: TRBD1; V gene: TRBV6-1; CDR3 length: 16; clone size: -; CDR3 DNA: TGTGCCAGCAGTGAAGTGGACAGGGGGCCCTGGGAGACCCAGTACTTC; CDR3 protein: CASSEVDRGPWETQYF
J gene: TRBJ2-7; D gene: TRBD1; V gene: TRBV6-6; CDR3 length: 15; clone size: -; CDR3 DNA: TGTGCCAGCAGCCAGGGACAGTCCGACTCCTACGAGCAGTACTTC; CDR3 protein: CASSQGQSDSYEQYF
J gene: TRBJ2-5; D gene: TRBD2; V gene: TRBV15; CDR3 length: 20; clone size: -; CDR3 DNA: TGTGCCACCAGCAGAGATCAGATCAGGGCTAGCGGGGGAGTCCAAGAGACCCAGTACTTC; CDR3 protein: CATSRDQIRASGGVQETQYF
J gene: TRBJ2-7; D gene: -; V gene: TRBV5-1; CDR3 length: 12; clone size: -; CDR3 DNA: TGCGCTACTATGAAAGTTTCCTACGAGCAGTACTTC; CDR3 protein: CATMKVSYEQYF
J gene: TRBJ2-7; D gene: TRBD1; V gene: TRBV9; CDR3 length: 13; clone size: -; CDR3 DNA: TGTGCCAGCAGCGCGACAGGGGAATACGAGCAGTACTTC; CDR3 protein: CASSATGEYEQYF
J gene: TRBJ1-2; D gene: -; V gene: TRBV4-2; CDR3 length: 16; clone size: -; CDR3 DNA: TGTGCCAGCAGCCAAGATCTACAGGGTGTCAACTATGGCTACACCTTC; CDR3 protein: CASSQDLQGVNYGYTF
J gene: TRBJ2-7; D gene: -; V gene: TRBV19; CDR3 length: 14; clone size: -; CDR3 DNA: TGTGCCAGTAGTATACGGACTCAGGCCTACGAGCAGTACTTC; CDR3 protein: CASSIRTQAYEQYF
J gene: TRBJ1-3; D gene: -; V gene: TRBV11-3; CDR3 length: 16; clone size: -; CDR3 DNA: TGTGCCAGCAGCTCTGGGCGAACAGTCTCTGGAAACACCATATATTTT; CDR3 protein: CASSSGRTVSGNTIYF
J gene: TRBJ1-5; D gene: -; V gene: TRBV27; CDR3 length: 16; clone size: -; CDR3 DNA: TGTGCCAGCACCCCGCGGGGGGACTATAGCAATCAGCCCCAGCATTTT; CDR3 protein: CASTPRGDYSNQPQHF
J gene: TRBJ1-6; D gene: -; V gene: TRBV11-3; CDR3 length: 15; clone size: -; CDR3 DNA: TGTGCCAGCAGCTTAGGACGGACTTCTAATTCACCCCTCCACTTT; CDR3 protein: CASSLGRTSNSPLHF
J gene: TRBJ2-1; D gene: TRBD2; V gene: TRBV29-1; CDR3 length: 14; clone size: -; CDR3 DNA: TGCAGCGCCCGACCGGGACTAGCGCCCAATGAGCAGTTCTTC; CDR3 protein: CSARPGLAPNEQFF
J gene: TRBJ2-7; D gene: -; V gene: TRBV7-8; CDR3 length: 15; clone size: -; CDR3 DNA: TGTGCCAGCAGCTTAGTGGGGGGATCGAACTACGAGCAGTACTTC; CDR3 protein: CASSLVGGSNYEQYF
J gene: TRBJ1-1; D gene: -; V gene: TRBV10-3; CDR3 length: 13; clone size: -; CDR3 DNA: TGTGCCATCAGTGAAGGATCAGATAGCTCAGCTTTCTTT; CDR3 protein: CAISEGSDSSAFF
J gene: TRBJ1-2; D gene: TRBD1; V gene: TRBV30; CDR3 length: 16; clone size: -; CDR3 DNA: TGTGCCTGGAGTGCTCCCCCCGGGACAGGGGGCGGGGGCTACACCTTC; CDR3 protein: CAWSAPPGTGGGGYTF
J gene: TRBJ1-1; D gene: TRBD1; V gene: TRBV30; CDR3 length: 15; clone size: few; CDR3 DNA: TGTGCCTGGAGTGTAGCGCACAGGGGCGGCACTGAAGCTTTCTTT; CDR3 protein: CAWSVAHRGGTEAFF
J gene: TRBJ2-2; D gene: -; V gene: TRBV5-6; CDR3 length: 13; clone size: -; CDR3 DNA: TGTGCCAGCAGGAAGAAGGGGGCCGGGGAGCTGTTTTTT; CDR3 protein: CASRKKGAGELFF
J gene: TRBJ2-5; D gene: TRBD1; V gene: TRBV9; CDR3 length: 14; clone size: once; CDR3 DNA: TGTGCCAGCAGCGTCGCAGGGGGCCAAGAGACCCAGTACTTC; CDR3 protein: CASSVAGGQETQYF
J gene: TRBJ2-7; D gene: TRBD1; V gene: TRBV27; CDR3 length: 13; clone size: -; CDR3 DNA: TGTGCCAGCAGTTCGACAGGGTCCTACGAGCAGTACTTC; CDR3 protein: CASSSTGSYEQYF
J gene: TRBJ2-1; D gene: -; V gene: TRBV30; CDR3 length: 12; clone size: -; CDR3 DNA: TGTGCCTGGGTCCCGTTTACTAATGAGCAGTTCTTC; CDR3 protein: CAWVPFTNEQFF
J gene: TRBJ1-2; D gene: -; V gene: TRBV9; CDR3 length: 13; clone size: -; CDR3 DNA: TGTGCCAGCAGCATTACCGGGACACTCGGCTACACCTTC; CDR3 protein: CASSITGTLGYTF
J gene: TRBJ2-7; D gene: TRBD2; V gene: TRBV9; CDR3 length: 15; clone size: -; CDR3 DNA: TGTGCCAGCAGCGTAGCTAGGGACTACCCTGCCGAGCAGTACTTC; CDR3 protein: CASSVARDYPAEQYF
J gene: TRBJ2-7; D gene: TRBD1; V gene: TRBV7-9; CDR3 length: 15; clone size: -; CDR3 DNA: TGTGCCAGCAGCTTAAAACAGGGGGCGGCCTACGAGCAGTACTTC; CDR3 protein: CASSLKQGAAYEQYF
J gene: TRBJ1-5; D gene: -; V gene: TRBV6-5; CDR3 length: 15; clone size: -; CDR3 DNA: TGTGCCAGCAGTTACTCCGGGCAGGGAAGCCAGCCCCAGCATTTT; CDR3 protein: CASSYSGQGSQPQHF
J gene: TRBJ2-1; D gene: TRBD1; V gene: TRBV11-2; CDR3 length: 14; clone size: -; CDR3 DNA: TGTGCCAGCAGCCTCCGACAGGGTAAAGATGAGCAGTTCTTC; CDR3 protein: CASSLRQGKDEQFF
J gene: TRBJ1-1; D gene: TRBD1; V gene: TRBV13; CDR3 length: 14; clone size: -; CDR3 DNA: TGTGCCAGCAGCCTTCGTTCAGGGGGCACTGAAGCTTTCTTT; CDR3 protein: CASSLRSGGTEAFF
J gene: TRBJ1-1; D gene: TRBD1; V gene: TRBV2; CDR3 length: 15; clone size: -; CDR3 DNA: TGTGCCAGCAGGGGGCTGGGACAGGGGGCCACTGAAGCTTTCTTT; CDR3 protein: CASRGLGQGATEAFF
J gene: TRBJ1-2; D gene: -; V gene: TRBV7-8; CDR3 length: 12; clone size: -; CDR3 DNA: TGTGCCAGTGGCCGGACAACCGGCGGCTACACCTTC; CDR3 protein: CASGRTTGGYTF
J gene: TRBJ2-2; D gene: TRBD2; V gene: TRBV6-1; CDR3 length: 18; clone size: -; CDR3 DNA: TGTGCCAGCAGTAAAGGACTAGCGGGGGGCCCGAACACCGGGGAGCTGTTTTTT; CDR3 protein: CASSKGLAGGPNTGELFF
J gene: TRBJ1-4; D gene: -; V gene: TRBV4-3; CDR3 length: 18; clone size: -; CDR3 DNA: TGCGCCAGCAGCCCTAGCATTATTATGCAGCAGGGACTCGGAAAACTGTTTTTT; CDR3 protein: CASSPSIIMQQGLGKLFF
J gene: TRBJ2-3; D gene: TRBD1; V gene: TRBV7-2; CDR3 length: 13; clone size: -; CDR3 DNA: TGTGCCAGCATGCCAGGGGGCCAGGATACGCAGTATTTT; CDR3 protein: CASMPGGQDTQYF
J gene: TRBJ2-7; D gene: -; V gene: TRBV5-5; CDR3 length: 15; clone size: -; CDR3 DNA: TGTGCCAGCAGCTTTCGGGGCGGGGAGGTCTACGAGCAGTACTTC; CDR3 protein: CASSFRGGEVYEQYF
J gene: TRBJ1-6; D gene: TRBD1; V gene: TRBV5-6; CDR3 length: 16; clone size: -; CDR3 DNA: TGTGCCAGCAGCTTGGGGGGACAGGGCGGTAATTCACCCCTCCACTTT; CDR3 protein: CASSLGGQGGNSPLHF
J gene: TRBJ2-7; D gene: TRBD1; V gene: TRBV19; CDR3 length: 13; clone size: -; CDR3 DNA: TGTGCCAGTAGTGACAGGGGGCCTTACGAGCAGTACTTC; CDR3 protein: CASSDRGPYEQYF
J gene: TRBJ1-2; D gene: TRBD1; V gene: TRBV9; CDR3 length: 17; clone size: -; CDR3 DNA: TGTGCCAGCAGCACGCCAATGACAGGGGACCAATCCTATGGCTACACCTTC; CDR3 protein: CASSTPMTGDQSYGYTF
J gene: TRBJ2-5; D gene: TRBD2; V gene: TRBV30; CDR3 length: 12; clone size: -; CDR3 DNA: TGTGCCGGGCGCGGGGGGCCAGAGACCCAGTACTTC; CDR3 protein: CAGRGGPETQYF
J gene: TRBJ1-2; D gene: -; V gene: TRBV11-3; CDR3 length: 13; clone size: -; CDR3 DNA: TGTGCCAGCAGTGAGCGGGGAGGCTATGGCTACACCTTC; CDR3 protein: CASSERGGYGYTF
J gene: TRBJ1-5; D gene: -; V gene: TRBV7-9; CDR3 length: 15; clone size: -; CDR3 DNA: TGTGCCAGCAGCCCGGGGGGGAGGGACAATCAGCCCCAGCATTTT; CDR3 protein: CASSPGGRDNQPQHF
J gene: TRBJ1-3; D gene: TRBD1; V gene: TRBV4-1; CDR3 length: 17; clone size: -; CDR3 DNA: TGCGCCAGCAGCGCTCAACAGGGGACCTTCTCTGGAAACACCATATATTTT; CDR3 protein: CASSAQQGTFSGNTIYF
J gene: TRBJ1-4; D gene: TRBD1; V gene: TRBV11-2; CDR3 length: 14; clone size: -; CDR3 DNA: TGTGCCAGCAGCCAGGACAGGGCTAATGAAAAACTGTTTTTT; CDR3 protein: CASSQDRANEKLFF
J gene: TRBJ1-5; D gene: -; V gene: TRBV30; CDR3 length: 15; clone size: once; CDR3 DNA: TGTGCCTGGCAATTTGGGAGGGATTTTCACCAGCCCCAGCATTTT; CDR3 protein: CAWQFGRDFHQPQHF
J gene: TRBJ1-6; D gene: -; V gene: TRBV5-4; CDR3 length: 15; clone size: -; CDR3 DNA: TGTGCCAGCAGCTTGGTTGGGGGGAAGAATTCACCCCTCCACTTT; CDR3 protein: CASSLVGGKNSPLHF
J gene: TRBJ2-1; D gene: -; V gene: TRBV7-9; CDR3 length: 12; clone size: -; CDR3 DNA: TGTGCCAGCAGCCCAAGCGTTGGAGAGCAGTTCTTC; CDR3 protein: CASSPSVGEQFF
J gene: TRBJ1-1; D gene: -; V gene: TRBV6-6; CDR3 length: 13; clone size: -; CDR3 DNA: TGTGCCAGCAGCCCCCGGGGAGTCACTGAAGCTTTCTTT; CDR3 protein: CASSPRGVTEAFF
J gene: TRBJ1-5; D gene: TRBD1; V gene: TRBV6-5; CDR3 length: 14; clone size: -; CDR3 DNA: TGTGCCAGCAGTTACCGGACAGGGGGCCAGCCCCAGCATTTT; CDR3 protein: CASSYRTGGQPQHF
J gene: TRBJ2-1; D gene: -; V gene: TRBV27; CDR3 length: 15; clone size: -; CDR3 DNA: TGTGCCAGCACCCCCGTTGGGGGGAGCTACAATGAGCAGTTCTTC; CDR3 protein: CASTPVGGSYNEQFF
J gene: TRBJ2-7; D gene: TRBD1; V gene: TRBV30; CDR3 length: 14; clone size: -; CDR3 DNA: TGTGCCTGGAGTCACACTGACAGGGCCTACGAGCAGTACTTC; CDR3 protein: CAWSHTDRAYEQYF
J gene: TRBJ1-2; D gene: -; V gene: TRBV7-3; CDR3 length: 13; clone size: -; CDR3 DNA: TGTGCCAGCAGCCCCAGGGTTAACGGGGGCTACACCTTC; CDR3 protein: CASSPRVNGGYTF
J gene: TRBJ1-1; D gene: TRBD1; V gene: TRBV19; CDR3 length: 14; clone size: -; CDR3 DNA: TGTGCCAGTAGTAGGGACAGGGAGGTTAGTGTCGCTTTCTTT; CDR3 protein: CASSRDREVSVAFF
J gene: TRBJ1-2; D gene: TRBD1; V gene: TRBV5-5; CDR3 length: 15; clone size: -; CDR3 DNA: TGTGCCAGCAGCTGGGCACAGGGGGCTGACTATGGCTACACCTTC; CDR3 protein: CASSWAQGADYGYTF
J gene: TRBJ1-5; D gene: -; V gene: TRBV27; CDR3 length: 15; clone size: once; CDR3 DNA: TGTGCCAGCAGTCCCCGAGGGGGGGGGAATCAGCCCCAGCATTTT; CDR3 protein: CASSPRGGGNQPQHF
J gene: TRBJ1-1; D gene: -; V gene: TRBV21-1; CDR3 length: 15; clone size: -; CDR3 DNA: TGTGCCAGCAGCATCAGGGGGCGAAGGAACACTGAAGCTTTCTTT; CDR3 protein: CASSIRGRRNTEAFF